Sequencing of this T cell receptor beta chain was carried out in a study of blood T cell repertoires in COVID-19. The overall study: Whether acute or convalescent, the COVID-19 samples came from the United States, Italy and Spain.

The CDR3 loop spans 13 amino acids. Trimming removed 1 base at V and 7 bases at J, with 8 bases between. Original handling: For nucleated cells, counts were estimated from reference gene primer amplification. The table came from immunoSEQ multiplex PCR; TCRdb's copy has only in-frame clones and leaves some out. Clone size and the V and J calls come from that table; the DNA yielded D and trimming. In the table there are about 410,000 clones, approximately 90% of which are singletons. Sequenced sample: peripheral blood. The J gene is TRBJ1-3, the V gene TRBV12-3 or TRBV12-4; D not resolved. The clonotype originates from a woman aged 25-40 years with active or convalescent COVID-19. The CDR3 bases are TGTGCCAGCAGTTTAGTTGGCGGGAACACCATATATTTT. The encoded protein is CASSLVGGNTIYF.